The 16 T cell receptor beta chains below come from one sample, sequenced in a study of blood T cell repertoires in COVID-19. TCRdb keeps only in-frame clones here, not all; method: immunoSEQ multiplex PCR. The data show about 180,000 clones, approximately 86% seen once. Sequencing was performed on peripheral blood. Receptors originate from a woman in her twenties or thirties with active or convalescent COVID-19.

This CDR3 reads CAISEYPGGIYYGYTF. The DNA for the CDR3 is TGTGCCATCAGTGAGTATCCAGGGGGAATTTACTATGGCTACACCTTC. The V gene is TRBV10-3, the J gene TRBJ1-2, with 7 bases matching TRBD1. J lost 3 bases, V lost 1 base, and 8 bases had no gene match. The germline V gene has CDR1 ENHRY and CDR2 SYGVKD. The CDR3 spans 16 residues.

This clone occurred once. The chain couples TRBV6-5 to TRBJ1-6, with D possibly matching TRBD1 (5 bases). The V end was cut by 7 bases, the J end by 7 bases, with 11 bases between. In germline, CDR1 is MNHEY, CDR2 SVGAGI. The CDR3 runs 13 residues. CDR3 coding DNA: TGTGCCAGCAATGGGGCTAGAAATTCACCCCTCCACTTT. Protein sequence: CASNGARNSPLHF.

This chain links TRBV10-2 with TRBJ2-7, with 11 nucleotides matching TRBD2. With 6 bases clipped from V and 9 bases from J, the junction kept 13 bases outside the gene matches. The CDR3 is 15 amino acids. Germline CDR1 WSHSY, CDR2 SAAADI. The CDR3 DNA reads TGCGCCAGCAGGACTCCCACTAGCGGGGGCGCGATGCAGTACTTC. Translated: CASRTPTSGGAMQYF.

The chain has TRBV14 and TRBJ2-7; TRBD2 agrees at 10 bases. The CDR3 length is 18 residues. Trimming took 1 base from V and 6 from J; bases not matched to a gene: 15. Germline lookup yields CDR1 SGHDN and CDR2 FVKESK. CDR3 nucleotide sequence: TGTGCCAGCAGCCAAGTAAATATTGGGCTAGCGGGAGTTATCGAGCAGTACTTC. This translates into CASSQVNIGLAGVIEQYF.

The rearrangement uses TRBV6-5 and TRBJ2-1, with 8 bases fitting TRBD2. V was clipped by 7 bases and J by 6 bases; unmatched bases: 11. Germline CDR1 is MNHEY and CDR2 is SVGAGI. CDR3 length: 15 amino acids. The CDR3, as DNA: TGTGCCAGCAACAAAGCGGGGGCCCTGACCAATGAGCAGTTCTTC. It specifies CASNKAGALTNEQFF.

J is TRBJ2-7 and V is TRBV19; 9 bases map to TRBD1. The ends lost 6 bases at V and 6 bases at J; junction bases unmatched: 6. The CDR3 is 13 residues long. Germline CDR1 reads LNHDA; CDR2 reads SQIVND (reference sequence). As DNA, the CDR3 is TGTGCCAGTAGAGGACAGGGGAGATTCGAGCAGTACTTC. As protein: CASRGQGRFEQYF.

The chain has TRBV28 and TRBJ1-1; possibly TRBD1 for D (5 bases). V lost 5 bases and J lost 0, with 7 bases in between. The V gene's germline CDR1 is MDHEN and CDR2 SYDVKM. The CDR3 is 13 amino acids. CDR3 sequence: CASSGGLNTEAFF. As DNA, the CDR3 is TGTGCCAGCAGTGGGGGGTTGAACACTGAAGCTTTCTTT.

This clone was picked up many times. The J gene is TRBJ2-7, the V gene TRBV7-6, with D tentatively TRBD1 (5 bases). The V and J ends lost 5 bases and 2 bases respectively, with 16 bases between them. Germline assignment: CDR1 SGHVS and CDR2 FNYEAQ. The CDR3 is made up of 15 amino acids. Here the CDR3 DNA reads TGTGCCAGCAGCCCAGATCAGACAGCTACCTACGAGCAGTACTTC. Translation: CASSPDQTATYEQYF.

This chain joins TRBV2 and TRBJ2-1; D is possibly TRBD1 (5 bases). The CDR3 length is 14 residues. Trimming stripped 7 bases from V and 0 bases from J, with 10 bases between. Germline CDR1 SNHLY, CDR2 FYNNEI. The CDR3 nucleotides are TGTGCCAGCAAAGGGGCTAGCTCCTACAATGAGCAGTTCTTC. It encodes CASKGASSYNEQFF.

This sequence joins TRBV29-1 and TRBJ2-7; the D gene is possibly TRBD1 (5 bases). CDR1 is SQVTM, CDR2 ANQGSEA, per germline. Trimming took off 2 bases at V and 6 bases at J, with 8 bases between the two ends. This CDR3 has 11 amino acids. CDR3 DNA: TGCAGCGTTGAACAGGGTTTCGAGCAGTACTTC. This translates into CSVEQGFEQYF.

The rearrangement joins TRBV28 to TRBJ2-7; 9 bases align to TRBD1. Germline loops: CDR1 MDHEN, CDR2 SYDVKM. Trimming took 8 bases from V and 5 from J; bases not matched to a gene: 4. This CDR3 is 12 amino acids long. Written as DNA, the CDR3 is TGTGCCAGCTCGGGACAGGGCCACGAGCAGTACTTC. Encoded protein: CASSGQGHEQYF.

V and J are TRBV9 and TRBJ1-1, with 11 bases aligning to TRBD1. This CDR3 has 16 residues. The junction had 9 bases not matched to a gene; V was cut back by 2 bases and J by 6 bases. Germline-derived CDR1 and CDR2 are SGDLS and YYNGEE. Here the CDR3 reads CASSVGPGQGGSEAFF. DNA for the CDR3: TGTGCCAGCAGCGTTGGTCCGGGACAGGGGGGATCTGAAGCTTTCTTT.

The J gene is TRBJ2-6, the V gene TRBV4-1; the D is unclear. V was shortened by 5 bases and J by 2 bases, with 10 bases between the two germline ends. The CDR3 sequence is 15 residues long. Germline values: CDR1 MGHRA, CDR2 YSYEKL. As DNA, the CDR3 is TGCGCCAGCAGCGGTGAGTCGGCTGGGGCCAACGTCCTGACTTTC. As protein: CASSGESAGANVLTF.

V and J are TRBV7-2 and TRBJ2-7, with 8 bases fitting TRBD1. This CDR3 comprises 15 residues. The V gene's germline CDR1 is SGHTA and CDR2 FQGNSA. Trimming cost V 5 bases and J 2 bases; bases outside gene matches: 8. CDR3 nucleotides: TGTGCCAGCAGCCTTTGGGGACAGGTGACCTACGAGCAGTACTTC. This gives the protein CASSLWGQVTYEQYF. Full variable domain (outside the CDR3, taken from reference TRBV7-2 and TRBJ2-7): GAGVSQSPSNKVTEKGKDVELRCDPISGHTALYWYRQSLGQGLEFLIYFQGNSAPDKSGLPSDRFSAERTGGSVSTLTIQRTQQEDSAVYLCASSLWGQVTYEQYFGPGTRLTVT.

This sequence joins TRBV6-1 and TRBJ1-5, with 10 bases matching TRBD1. The length of the CDR3 is 17 residues. Germline lookup yields CDR1 MNHNS and CDR2 SASEGT. With V trimmed by 1 base and J by 6 bases, 9 bases remained unmatched. The CDR3 loop reads CASSEVPRWDRGQPQHF. In DNA, the CDR3 is TGTGCCAGCAGTGAAGTCCCTAGGTGGGACAGGGGTCAGCCCCAGCATTTT.

This sequence joins TRBV28 and TRBJ2-7; D not resolved. The length of the CDR3 is 13 residues. Trimming removed 4 bases from V and 6 bases from J, with 13 bases in between. From germline, CDR1 is MDHEN and CDR2 SYDVKM. For the CDR3, the DNA is TGTGCCAGCAGTTCTCCCCCGCGATTCGAGCAGTACTTC. Amino acid sequence: CASSSPPRFEQYF. Filled out from reference TRBV28 and TRBJ2-7, the complete variable domain reads DVKVTQSSRYLVKRTGEKVFLECVQDMDHENMFWYRQDPGLGLRLIYFSYDVKMKEKGDIPEGYSVSREKKERFSLILESASTNQTSMYLCASSSPPRFEQYFGPGTRLTVT.